The sequence of this TCR beta chain was determined in a study of cytomegalovirus exposure and HLA in healthy donors. Study-wide points: In vitro experiments confirmed that a few CMV-associated chains were specific for CMV antigens. Clusters of TCRs from the first cohort tended to co-occur in the roughly 120 validation repertoires (as a later analysis found).

Produced via immunoSEQ multiplex PCR; TCRdb's table is partial and in-frame only. The sample contains 120,000 to 150,000 clones, 84% of which appear only once. Note on this clone: The target antigen is unknown.

The CDR3 has 15 residues. Germline lookup yields CDR1 SGHAT and CDR2 FQNNGV. V gave up 1 base and J gave up 2 bases, with 11 bases separating them. The donors were in the roughly 120-subject validation cohort; that cohort was separate from the roughly 700-subject first cohort. The receptor's source is a woman in her thirties in good health and CMV-seronegative. Sequenced sample: PBMCs. The chain carries TRBV11-2 and TRBJ1-1; D is ambiguous. CDR3 coding DNA: TGTGCCAGCAGCTTAGCCGGTCGGGTCAACACTGAAGCTTTCTTT. It codes for CASSLAGRVNTEAFF.